This T cell receptor (beta chain) derives from a study of blood T cell repertoires in COVID-19 (TCRdb year 2020). Notes on the research overall: Collaborator samples came from the United States, Italy and Spain and covered acute and convalescent phases of COVID-19. The sample metadata nearly always contained a de-identified subject ID, COVID-19 status, age in years and sex. The prospective study material was composed of cDNA or gDNA derived from T cells, B-cell-depleted T cells, or PBMCs. The samples were drawn from the first 160 participants of the ongoing ImmuneRACE study and from 1,200 or so subjects provided by 6 global collaborators. The repertoires were made available in a free public database intended to serve as a resource for research on the immune response to SARS-CoV-2. Where available, HLA class I and class II types were obtained from metadata supplied by the sample provider rather than from assay-based typing. The dataset comprised deeply sampled blood TCRbeta repertoires from subjects exposed to, actively infected with, or recovered from COVID-19. Overall study results and their limits: The amount of clinical and demographic metadata varied by source and participant and was provided uncurated.

TCRbeta CDR3 regions were amplified from genomic DNA by means of the immunoSEQ Assay, a bias-controlled multiplex PCR. In the original analysis: Within the assay, amplification of reference gene primers was used to estimate how many nucleated cells each sample contained. To quantify the absolute abundance of each unique TCRbeta CDR3 rearrangement, sequence reads were collapsed and filtered. Productive Simpson clonality was computed per sample as the square root of Simpson's diversity index over productive rearrangements. TCRdb took over this immuneACCESS table, retaining in-frame rearrangements with V and J assigned. Such tables are incomplete; in checked studies, under half of the missing clones stem from an unresolved V gene, and the remainder is unexplained. That table is the source of V, J and clone size, and D and trimming were worked out from the DNA. This sample comprises 95,000 to 120,000 clones, around 85% of them detected only once. Roughly 5% of the sample is held by the ten biggest clonotypes.

The CDR3 has 12 amino acids, counting the end cysteine and phenylalanine. Just the 36-base CDR3 DNA is kept, in frame starting at base 1. Deletion took 6 bases off V and 4 bases off J, with a span of 13 bases between the germline ends. Sequences SQVTM (CDR1) and ANQGSEA (CDR2) are obtained from the germline V gene. In Seattle, one collaborating source enrolled patients while the infection was active and tracked those patients longitudinally over the course of disease. Each collaborating institution followed its own protocols to collect whole blood in K2EDTA tubes. For TCRbeta analysis, collaborator samples were shipped as frozen whole blood, as isolated PBMCs, or as DNA extracted from either sample type. Concerning this clone: What antigen it recognizes has not been identified. Base qualities are missing; no much larger clone stands one base away.

Sequencing was performed on peripheral blood. The receptor comes from a woman in her fifties or sixties with COVID-19, enrolled during active disease. The sequence is built from TRBV29-1 and TRBJ2-7; D gene: possibly TRBD1, on 6 matching bases. The encoded CDR3 is CSVSSTGYEQYF. The nucleotides read TGCAGCGTCTCCTCTACAGGGTACGAGCAGTACTTC.